This T cell receptor beta chain comes out of a study of blood T cell repertoires in COVID-19. Study details: Samples came from the United States, Italy and Spain, spanning acute and convalescent COVID-19. T cells, B-cell-depleted T cells, or PBMCs provided the cDNA or gDNA that served as material.

Generated by immunoSEQ multiplex PCR, the TCRdb table keeps only in-frame clones and is missing some. This table has 330,000 or so clones, under 95% appearing once. This study enrolled people aged 18 to 89 from about 24 US geographic areas. The recovered donors of Cohort 3 showed two negative PCRs, clearance, or symptom resolution. Deletions cut 0 bases from V and 7 bases from J, with 7 bases between. The CDR3 is 13 amino acids. Germline V gene data show CDR1 as MNHEY and CDR2 as SMNVEV (reference sequence). The chain links TRBV27 to TRBJ2-1; D perhaps matches TRBD1 (5 bases). The origin of this receptor is a woman in her twenties or thirties who had recovered from COVID-19. The sequencing sample was made of PBMCs or T cells enriched from blood (not recorded which). As DNA, the CDR3 is TGTGCCAGCAGTTTATCAAAGGGGAATGAGCAGTTCTTC. This codes for CASSLSKGNEQFF.